This T cell receptor (beta chain) derives from a study of cytomegalovirus exposure and HLA in healthy donors. Study findings and constraints: On later analysis, the bulk of CMV-associated TCR beta chains appeared to be HLA-restricted. It was assumed in the presence/absence analyses that sequencing depth was roughly uniform across donors. The authors later found HLA-associated TCR beta chains more clonally expanded than equally common others. The study carried out a later analysis of TCR beta sequences. It associated approximately 16,000 of them with specific HLA alleles at a false discovery rate of 0.05.

As for this clone: The antigen is undetermined.

The germline V gene encodes CDR1 SGDLS and CDR2 YYNGEE. This CDR3 spans 16 amino acids. Trimming left V 0 bases short and J 0 bases short, with 9 bases between. Vbeta (60) and Jbeta (13) primers were used in the PCR. The repertoire was sequenced with immunoSEQ multiplex PCR; TCRdb's copy has only in-frame clones and lacks some. The sample holds more than 90,000 clones, roughly 79% seen once. The sequence derives from an older woman in good health and CMV-seropositive. Sequenced: PBMCs. J is TRBJ2-2 and V is TRBV9; possibly TRBD1 for D (6 bases). The CDR3 loop reads CASSVATGANTGELFF. CDR3 in DNA: TGTGCCAGCAGCGTAGCGACAGGCGCGAACACCGGGGAGCTGTTTTTT.